A selection of T cell receptor beta chains follows, all from one sample in a study of T cells in Graves' hyperthyroidism and ophthalmopathy. TCRdb itself ran the multiplex PCR reads through MiXCR, one entry per CDR3 protein. The sample carries some 510,000 distinct CDR3 sequences, around 21% recorded once. The sequenced sample was blood. The receptors originated from a man aged 18 to 29 with Graves' hyperthyroidism. The CDR3 runs from the conserved cysteine through the conserved F or W. Fields, in order: clone size, D gene, CDR3 length, V gene, J gene, CDR3 protein, CDR3 DNA. The D gene is left open where the match is weak. Some rows have no size entry. The others give once, few or many, or a class for an expanded clone.

size: NA; D: TRBD1; length: 15; V: TRBV28; J: TRBJ1-5; CDR3: CASSSPQGEFQPQHF; DNA: TGTGCCAGCAGTTCACCCCAGGGGGAATTTCAGCCCCAGCATTTT
size: NA; D: NA; length: 11; V: TRBV6-1; J: TRBJ1-1; CDR3: CASSSGHYAFF; DNA: TGTGCCAGCAGCTCGGGACATTACGCTTTCTTT
size: many; D: NA; length: 11; V: TRBV28; J: TRBJ2-7; CDR3: CASIGDYEQYF; DNA: TGTGCCAGCATCGGAGACTACGAGCAGTACTTC
size: many; D: TRBD1; length: 14; V: TRBV27; J: TRBJ1-2; CDR3: CASSPGDSWYGYTF; DNA: TGTGCCAGCAGCCCCGGGGACAGTTGGTATGGCTACACCTTC
size: NA; D: NA; length: 12; V: TRBV4-1; J: TRBJ1-1; CDR3: CASSQGLNEAFF; DNA: TGCGCCAGCAGCCAAGGACTGAATGAAGCTTTCTTT
size: many; D: TRBD1; length: 15; V: TRBV19; J: TRBJ1-2; CDR3: CASGPTGPYFYGYTF; DNA: TGTGCCAGCGGCCCGACAGGGCCTTATTTCTATGGCTACACCTTC
size: many; D: NA; length: 12; V: TRBV20-1; J: TRBJ1-1; CDR3: CSAGAMNTEAFF; DNA: TGCAGTGCTGGTGCTATGAACACTGAAGCTTTCTTT
size: NA; D: NA; length: 14; V: TRBV5-1; J: TRBJ2-7; CDR3: CASSLPGLGMKQYF; DNA: TGCGCCAGCAGCTTGCCGGGACTGGGGATGAAGCAGTACTTC
size: few; D: NA; length: 14; V: TRBV12-3/TRBV12-4; J: TRBJ2-5; CDR3: CASRSNGAVETQYF; DNA: TGTGCCAGCAGGTCCAATGGGGCTGTGGAGACCCAGTACTTC
size: few; D: TRBD1; length: 17; V: TRBV29-1; J: TRBJ1-1; CDR3: CSVKDRGHNSMNTEAFF; DNA: TGCAGCGTCAAGGACAGGGGGCACAACAGCATGAACACTGAAGCTTTCTTT
size: many; D: TRBD1; length: 14; V: TRBV7-8; J: TRBJ2-7; CDR3: CASSPRTGVNEQYF; DNA: TGTGCCAGCAGCCCTCGGACAGGGGTCAACGAGCAGTACTTC
size: many; D: TRBD1; length: 14; V: TRBV27; J: TRBJ2-7; CDR3: CASSFGDSSYEQYF; DNA: TGTGCCAGCAGTTTTGGGGACAGCTCCTACGAGCAGTACTTC
size: many; D: NA; length: 14; V: TRBV2; J: TRBJ2-5; CDR3: CASSEIGQRETQYF; DNA: TGTGCCAGCAGTGAGATCGGGCAACGGGAGACCCAGTACTTC
size: NA; D: TRBD1; length: 17; V: TRBV5-1; J: TRBJ2-2; CDR3: CASSLEATGLPTGELFF; DNA: TGCGCCAGCAGCTTGGAAGCGACAGGGTTACCCACCGGGGAGCTGTTTTTT
size: many; D: NA; length: 16; V: TRBV29-1; J: TRBJ2-7; CDR3: CSVEDLLGGDPYEQYF; DNA: TGCAGCGTTGAAGATCTGCTAGGGGGTGACCCCTACGAGCAGTACTTC
size: many; D: NA; length: 15; V: TRBV12-3/TRBV12-4; J: TRBJ2-5; CDR3: CASSDHRQGGETQYF; DNA: TGTGCCAGCAGCGACCACCGGCAGGGCGGCGAGACCCAGTACTTC
size: NA; D: TRBD2; length: 15; V: TRBV28; J: TRBJ2-1; CDR3: CASSFSGTSGNEQFF; DNA: TGTGCCAGCAGTTTTTCTGGGACTAGCGGCAATGAGCAGTTCTTC
size: many; D: NA; length: 13; V: TRBV12-3/TRBV12-4; J: TRBJ1-2; CDR3: CASSFGPRGGYTF; DNA: TGTGCCAGCAGTTTCGGACCCCGCGGAGGCTACACCTTC
size: NA; D: TRBD1; length: 14; V: TRBV30; J: TRBJ2-7; CDR3: CAWAKTGGSYEQYF; DNA: TGTGCCTGGGCCAAGACAGGGGGCTCCTACGAGCAGTACTTC
size: many; D: TRBD1; length: 16; V: TRBV7-8; J: TRBJ2-5; CDR3: CASSLRDSPLAETQYF; DNA: TGTGCCAGCAGCTTAAGGGACAGCCCTTTAGCGGAGACCCAGTACTTC
size: many; D: NA; length: 15; V: TRBV27; J: TRBJ1-1; CDR3: CASSSTMNMNTEAFF; DNA: TGTGCCAGCAGTTCCACCATGAACATGAACACTGAAGCTTTCTTT
size: NA; D: TRBD1; length: 16; V: TRBV6-5; J: TRBJ1-2; CDR3: CASSYSRTGQSYGYTF; DNA: TGTGCCAGCAGTTACTCAAGAACGGGACAGAGCTATGGCTACACCTTC
size: many; D: NA; length: 13; V: TRBV13; J: TRBJ2-7; CDR3: CASSRAFSYEQYF; DNA: TGTGCCAGCAGCCGCGCCTTCTCCTACGAGCAGTACTTC
size: NA; D: NA; length: 16; V: TRBV3-1; J: TRBJ2-2; CDR3: CASSQVDSLNTGELFF; DNA: TGTGCCAGCAGCCAAGTGGACAGTTTGAACACCGGGGAGCTGTTTTTT
size: NA; D: TRBD1; length: 14; V: TRBV12-3/TRBV12-4; J: TRBJ2-7; CDR3: CASSLLTGVYEQCF; DNA: TGTGCCAGCAGTTTATTAACAGGGGTGTACGAGCAGTGCTTC
size: NA; D: NA; length: 14; V: TRBV3-1; J: TRBJ1-1; CDR3: CAGSPGLGNTEAFF; DNA: TGTGCCGGCAGCCCCGGTTTGGGGAACACTGAAGCTTTCTTT
size: many; D: TRBD1; length: 15; V: TRBV6-1; J: TRBJ2-7; CDR3: CASRDRGPPSYEQYF; DNA: TGTGCCAGCAGGGACAGGGGTCCCCCCTCCTACGAGCAGTACTTC
size: NA; D: NA; length: 14; V: TRBV7-2; J: TRBJ2-5; CDR3: CASSLDPGQETQYF; DNA: TGTGCCAGCAGCTTAGATCCAGGCCAAGAGACCCAGTACTTC
size: many; D: TRBD1; length: 13; V: TRBV12-3/TRBV12-4; J: TRBJ2-7; CDR3: CASSLRQGNEQYF; DNA: TGTGCCAGCAGCCTCCGACAGGGAAATGAGCAGTACTTC
size: few; D: NA; length: 13; V: TRBV19; J: TRBJ1-1; CDR3: CASSILGFTEAFF; DNA: TGTGCCAGTAGTATACTGGGGTTTACTGAAGCTTTCTTT
size: NA; D: NA; length: 15; V: TRBV12-3/TRBV12-4; J: TRBJ2-7; CDR3: CASSLKGTVSYEQYF; DNA: TGTGCCAGCAGTTTAAAAGGGACGGTGTCCTACGAGCAGTACTTC